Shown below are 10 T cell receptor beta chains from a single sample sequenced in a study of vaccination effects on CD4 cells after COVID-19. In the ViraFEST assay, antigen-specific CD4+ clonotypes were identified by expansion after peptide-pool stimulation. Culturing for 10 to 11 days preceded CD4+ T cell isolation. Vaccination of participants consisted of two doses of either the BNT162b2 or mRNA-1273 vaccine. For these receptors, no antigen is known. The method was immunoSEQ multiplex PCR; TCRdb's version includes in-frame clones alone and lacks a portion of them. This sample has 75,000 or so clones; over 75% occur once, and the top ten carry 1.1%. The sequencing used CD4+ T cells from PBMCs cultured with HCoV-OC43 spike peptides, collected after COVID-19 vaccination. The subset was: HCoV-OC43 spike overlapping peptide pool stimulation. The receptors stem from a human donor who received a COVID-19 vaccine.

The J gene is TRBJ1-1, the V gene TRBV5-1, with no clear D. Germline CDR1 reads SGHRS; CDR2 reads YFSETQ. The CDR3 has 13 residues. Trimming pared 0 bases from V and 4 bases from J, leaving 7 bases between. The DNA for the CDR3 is TGCGCCAGCAGCTTGGGGCAGCTCACTGAAGCTTTCTTT. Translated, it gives CASSLGQLTEAFF.

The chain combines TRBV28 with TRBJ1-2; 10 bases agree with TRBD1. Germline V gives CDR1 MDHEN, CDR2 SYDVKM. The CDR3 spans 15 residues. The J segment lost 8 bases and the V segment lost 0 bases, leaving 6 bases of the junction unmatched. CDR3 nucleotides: TGTGCCAGCAGTTTATGGACAGGGGGCTTGTGGGGCTACACCTTC. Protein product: CASSLWTGGLWGYTF.

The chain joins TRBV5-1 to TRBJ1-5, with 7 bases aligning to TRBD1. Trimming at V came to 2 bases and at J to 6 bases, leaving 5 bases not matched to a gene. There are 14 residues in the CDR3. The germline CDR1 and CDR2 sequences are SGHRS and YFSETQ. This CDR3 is CASSFLTGSQPQHF. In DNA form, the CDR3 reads TGCGCCAGCAGCTTCTTGACAGGGAGTCAGCCCCAGCATTTT.

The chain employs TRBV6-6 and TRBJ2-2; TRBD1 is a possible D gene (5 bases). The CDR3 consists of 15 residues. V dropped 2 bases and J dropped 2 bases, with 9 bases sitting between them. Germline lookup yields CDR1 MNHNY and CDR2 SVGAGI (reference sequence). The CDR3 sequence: CASSYGRVNTGELFF. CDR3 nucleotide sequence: TGTGCCAGCAGTTACGGCAGGGTAAACACCGGGGAGCTGTTTTTT.

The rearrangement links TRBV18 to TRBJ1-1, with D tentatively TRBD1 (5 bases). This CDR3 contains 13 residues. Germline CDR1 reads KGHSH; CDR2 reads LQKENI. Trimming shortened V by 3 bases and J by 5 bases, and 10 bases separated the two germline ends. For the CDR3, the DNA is TGTGCCAGCTCACCCGTGGGGGGGACTGAAGCTTTCTTT. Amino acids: CASSPVGGTEAFF.

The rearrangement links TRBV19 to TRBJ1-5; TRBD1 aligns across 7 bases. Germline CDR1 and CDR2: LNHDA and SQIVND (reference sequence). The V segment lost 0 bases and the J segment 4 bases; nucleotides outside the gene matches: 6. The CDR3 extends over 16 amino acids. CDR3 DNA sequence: TGTGCCAGTAGTATAGACCGGGACAGAGATAATCAGCCCCAGCATTTT. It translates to CASSIDRDRDNQPQHF.

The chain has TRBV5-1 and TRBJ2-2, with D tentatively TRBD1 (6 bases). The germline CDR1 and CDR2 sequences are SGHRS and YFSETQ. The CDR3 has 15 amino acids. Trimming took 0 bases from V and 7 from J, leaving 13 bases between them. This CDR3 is CASSLDGRGGGELFF. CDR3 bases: TGCGCCAGCAGCTTGGACGGCAGGGGTGGCGGGGAGCTGTTTTTT.

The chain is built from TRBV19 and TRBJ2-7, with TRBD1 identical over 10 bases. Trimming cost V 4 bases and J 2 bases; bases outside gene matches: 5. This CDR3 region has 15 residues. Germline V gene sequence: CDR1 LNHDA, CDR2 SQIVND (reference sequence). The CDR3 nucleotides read TGTGCCAGTAGTACAGCTGGGACAGGGGCCTACGAGCAGTACGTC. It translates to CASSTAGTGAYEQYV.

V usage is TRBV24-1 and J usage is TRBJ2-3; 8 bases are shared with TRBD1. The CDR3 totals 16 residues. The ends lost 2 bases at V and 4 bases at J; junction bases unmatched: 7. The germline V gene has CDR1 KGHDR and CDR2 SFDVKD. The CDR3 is CATSDSAGTGPDTQYF. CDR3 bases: TGTGCCACCAGTGATTCAGCCGGGACAGGACCAGATACGCAGTATTTT.

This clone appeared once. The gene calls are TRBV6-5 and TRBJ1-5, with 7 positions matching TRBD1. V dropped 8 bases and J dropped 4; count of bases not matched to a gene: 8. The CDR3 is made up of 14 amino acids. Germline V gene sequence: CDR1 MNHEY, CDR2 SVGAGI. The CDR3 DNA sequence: TGTGCCAGCCGGGAACAGGGGAGGAATCAGCCCCAGCATTTT. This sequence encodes CASREQGRNQPQHF.